This T cell receptor (beta chain) was recorded in a study of identical twins' blood T cells. TCRdb processed the 5' RACE reads anew with MiXCR; each CDR3 protein has one entry. The sample yields roughly 340,000 distinct CDR3 sequences, over 25% seen once. The CDR3 sequence is 15 residues long. Trimming left V 0 bases short and J 5 bases short, with 14 bases between. Per the germline V gene, CDR1 is SGDLS and CDR2 is YYNGEE. The sample taken for sequencing was PBMCs. The sequence came from a woman between 18 and 49 years old in good health. The V call is TRBV9, the J call TRBJ2-5; D gene unclear. The CDR3 is CASSVALGFTETQYF. The CDR3 coding sequence is TGTGCCAGCAGCGTAGCTCTGGGCTTCACGGAGACCCAGTACTTC.